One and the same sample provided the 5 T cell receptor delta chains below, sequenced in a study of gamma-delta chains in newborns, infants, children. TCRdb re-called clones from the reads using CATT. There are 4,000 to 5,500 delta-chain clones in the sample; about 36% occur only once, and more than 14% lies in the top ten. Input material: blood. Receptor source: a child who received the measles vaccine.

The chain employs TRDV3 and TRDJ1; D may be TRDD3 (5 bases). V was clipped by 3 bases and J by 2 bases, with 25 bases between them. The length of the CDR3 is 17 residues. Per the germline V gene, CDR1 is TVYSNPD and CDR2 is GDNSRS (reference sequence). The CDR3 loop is CALDDTRTGRVTDKLIF. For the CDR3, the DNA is TGTGCCTTAGATGATACAAGAACTGGAAGGGTAACCGATAAACTCATCTTT.

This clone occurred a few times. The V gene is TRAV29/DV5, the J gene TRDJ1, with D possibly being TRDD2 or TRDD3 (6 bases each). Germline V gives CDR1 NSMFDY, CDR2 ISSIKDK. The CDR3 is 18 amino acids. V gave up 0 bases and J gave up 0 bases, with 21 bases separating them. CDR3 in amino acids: CAASGPTPLGVYTDKLIF. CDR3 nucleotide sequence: TGTGCAGCAAGCGGTCCTACCCCATTGGGGGTGTACACCGATAAACTCATCTTT.

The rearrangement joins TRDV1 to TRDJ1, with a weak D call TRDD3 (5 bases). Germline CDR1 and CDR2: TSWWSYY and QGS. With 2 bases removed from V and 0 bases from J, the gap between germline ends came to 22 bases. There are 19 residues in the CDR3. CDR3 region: CALGELSGSLKSYTDKLIF. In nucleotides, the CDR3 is TGTGCTCTTGGGGAATTATCGGGATCACTAAAGTCCTACACCGATAAACTCATCTTT.

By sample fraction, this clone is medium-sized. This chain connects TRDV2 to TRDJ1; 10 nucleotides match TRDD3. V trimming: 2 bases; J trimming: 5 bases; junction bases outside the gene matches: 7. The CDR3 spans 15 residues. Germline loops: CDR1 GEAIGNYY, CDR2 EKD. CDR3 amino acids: CACDMLLGDLDKLIF. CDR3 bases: TGTGCCTGTGACATGTTACTGGGGGATCTGGATAAACTCATCTTT.

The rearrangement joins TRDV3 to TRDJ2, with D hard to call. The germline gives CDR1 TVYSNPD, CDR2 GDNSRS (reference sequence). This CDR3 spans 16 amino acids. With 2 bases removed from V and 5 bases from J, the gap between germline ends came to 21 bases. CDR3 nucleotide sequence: TGTGCCTTTTTGCCTTTTCTACTGCGGGACACAGCACAACTCTTCTTT. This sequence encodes CAFLPFLLRDTAQLFF. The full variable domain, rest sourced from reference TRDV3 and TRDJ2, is CDKVTQSSPDQTVASGSEVVLLCTYDTVYSNPDLFWYRIRPDYSFQFVFYGDNSRSEGADFTQGRFSVKHILTQKAFHLVISPVRTEDSATYYCAFLPFLLRDTAQLFFGKGTQLIVEP.